This entry is about one T cell receptor (beta chain). What it binds is unknown. The data were obtained in a study of cytomegalovirus exposure and HLA in healthy donors. The wider study: The early release's HLA-typed donors yielded 78 million or so unique TCRs.

Study-level results: In a later analysis, TCR beta V- and J-gene trimming was associated with a missense DCLRE1C variant.

With 60 Vbeta and 13 Jbeta primers, the PCR was carried out. The assay was immunoSEQ multiplex PCR, and TCRdb's table has in-frame clones only and misses some. The table lists 150,000 to 200,000 clones, 81% of them singletons. The CDR3 totals 17 residues. Germline V CDR1 and CDR2: LNHDA, SQIVND (reference sequence). V lost 5 bases and J lost 3; bases outside the gene matches: 12. The material sequenced was PBMCs. V is TRBV19 and J is TRBJ2-2, with 7 bases aligning to TRBD2. This TCR was sampled from a man between 50 and 59 years old in good health and CMV-seropositive. The CDR3, as DNA: TGTGCCAGTAGTGCCCAACTAGCGAGCTCGGACACCGGGGAGCTGTTTTTT. This gives the protein CASSAQLASSDTGELFF.